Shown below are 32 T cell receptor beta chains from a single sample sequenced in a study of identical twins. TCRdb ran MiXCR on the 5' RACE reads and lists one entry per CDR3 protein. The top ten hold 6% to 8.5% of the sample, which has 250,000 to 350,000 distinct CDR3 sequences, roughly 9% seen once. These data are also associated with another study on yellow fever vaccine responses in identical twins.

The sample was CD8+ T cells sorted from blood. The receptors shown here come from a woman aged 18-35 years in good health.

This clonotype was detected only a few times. The CDR3 DNA follows: TGTGCCAGCAGCCCGCTAGAAGAGGGGTTGAAGGGCTACACCTTC. This codes for CASSPLEEGLKGYTF. The V and J genes are TRBV7-9 and TRBJ1-2; tentatively, D is TRBD1 (5 bases). V was cut by 5 bases and J by 8 bases, with 21 bases left in between. Germline CDR1 reads SEHNR; CDR2 reads FQNEAQ (reference sequence). The CDR3 sequence is 15 residues long. Full variable domain (missing parts from reference TRBV7-9 and TRBJ1-2): DTGVSQNPRHKITKRGQNVTFRCDPISEHNRLYWYRQTLGQGPEFLTYFQNEAQLEKSRLLSDRFSAERPKGSFSTLEIQRTEQGDSAMYLCASSPLEEGLKGYTFGSGTRLTVV.

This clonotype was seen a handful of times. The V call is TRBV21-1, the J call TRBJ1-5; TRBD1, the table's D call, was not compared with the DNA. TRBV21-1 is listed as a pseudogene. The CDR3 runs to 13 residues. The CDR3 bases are TGTGCCAGCAGCTCCAGGGTCCACCAGCCCCAGCATTTT. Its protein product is CASSSRVHQPQHF.

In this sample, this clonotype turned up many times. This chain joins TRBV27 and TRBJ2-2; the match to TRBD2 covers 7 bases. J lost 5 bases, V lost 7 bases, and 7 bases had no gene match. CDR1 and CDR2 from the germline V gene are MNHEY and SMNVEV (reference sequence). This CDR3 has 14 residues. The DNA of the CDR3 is TGTGCCAGCACGGAGTGGGGAGGGACCGGGGAGCTGTTTTTT. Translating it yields CASTEWGGTGELFF.

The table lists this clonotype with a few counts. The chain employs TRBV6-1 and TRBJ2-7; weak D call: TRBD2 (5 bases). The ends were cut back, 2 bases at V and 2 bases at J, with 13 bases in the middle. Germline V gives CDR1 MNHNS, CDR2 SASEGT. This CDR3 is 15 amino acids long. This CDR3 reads CASSEYEGSTYEQYF. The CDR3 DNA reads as TGTGCCAGCAGTGAATATGAGGGTAGCACCTACGAGCAGTACTTC.

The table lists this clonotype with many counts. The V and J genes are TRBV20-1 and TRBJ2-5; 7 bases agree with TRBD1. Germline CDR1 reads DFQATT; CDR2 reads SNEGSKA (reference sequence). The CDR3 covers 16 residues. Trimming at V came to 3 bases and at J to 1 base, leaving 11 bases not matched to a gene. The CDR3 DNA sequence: TGCAGTGCTAGCCTCCGCCGGGACAGAATCCAAGAGACCCAGTACTTC. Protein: CSASLRRDRIQETQYF.

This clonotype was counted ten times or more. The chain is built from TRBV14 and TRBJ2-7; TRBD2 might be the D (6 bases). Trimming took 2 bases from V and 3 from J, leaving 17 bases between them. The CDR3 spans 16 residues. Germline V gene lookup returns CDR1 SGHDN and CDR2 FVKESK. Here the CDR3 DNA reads TGTGCCAGCAGCCAAAGAGGAGAACACGGGAGCTACGAGCAGTACTTC. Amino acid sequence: CASSQRGEHGSYEQYF. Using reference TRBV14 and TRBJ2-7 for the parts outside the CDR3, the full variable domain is EAGVTQFPSHSVIEKGQTVTLRCDPISGHDNLYWYRRVMGKEIKFLLHFVKESKQDESGMPNNRFLAERTGGTYSTLKVQPAELEDSGVYFCASSQRGEHGSYEQYFGPGTRLTVT.

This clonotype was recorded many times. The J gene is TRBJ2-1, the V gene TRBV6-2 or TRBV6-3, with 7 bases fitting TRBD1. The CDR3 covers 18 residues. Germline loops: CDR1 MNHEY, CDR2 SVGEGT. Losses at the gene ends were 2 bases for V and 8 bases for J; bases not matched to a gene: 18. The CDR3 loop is CASSYPPSSLGTADEQFF. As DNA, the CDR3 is TGTGCCAGCAGTTACCCGCCCTCTTCTCTCGGGACAGCCGATGAGCAGTTCTTC.

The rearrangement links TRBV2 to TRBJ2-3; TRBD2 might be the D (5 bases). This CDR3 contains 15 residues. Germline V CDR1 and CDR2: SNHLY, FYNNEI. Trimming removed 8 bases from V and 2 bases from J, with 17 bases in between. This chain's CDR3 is CASLKGDVFTDTQYF. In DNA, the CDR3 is TGTGCCAGCCTGAAGGGAGATGTATTCACAGATACGCAGTATTTT.

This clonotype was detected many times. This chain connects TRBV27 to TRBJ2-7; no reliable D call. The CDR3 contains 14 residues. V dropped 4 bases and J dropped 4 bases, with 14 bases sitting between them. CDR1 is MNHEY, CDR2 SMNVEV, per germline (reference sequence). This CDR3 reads CASSYGRGPYEQYF. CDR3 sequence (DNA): TGTGCCAGCAGTTATGGACGCGGACCTTACGAGCAGTACTTC.

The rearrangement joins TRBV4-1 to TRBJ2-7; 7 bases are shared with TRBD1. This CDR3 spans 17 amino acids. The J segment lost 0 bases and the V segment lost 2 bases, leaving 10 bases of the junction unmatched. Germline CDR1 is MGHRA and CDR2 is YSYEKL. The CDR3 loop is CASSQPRRDSHSYEQYF. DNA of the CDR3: TGCGCCAGCAGCCAACCGCGCCGGGACAGCCACTCCTACGAGCAGTACTTC.

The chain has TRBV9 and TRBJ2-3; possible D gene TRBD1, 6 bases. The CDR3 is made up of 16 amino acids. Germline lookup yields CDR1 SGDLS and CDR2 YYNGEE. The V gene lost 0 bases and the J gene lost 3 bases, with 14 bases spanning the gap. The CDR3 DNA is TGTGCCAGCAGCGTAGCTATCAGGGGCTGGACAGATACGCAGTATTTT. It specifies CASSVAIRGWTDTQYF. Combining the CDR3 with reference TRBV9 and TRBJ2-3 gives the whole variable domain DSGVTQTPKHLITATGQRVTLRCSPRSGDLSVYWYQQSLDQGLQFLIQYYNGEERAKGNILERFSAQQFPDLHSELNLSSLELGDSALYFCASSVAIRGWTDTQYFGPGTRLTVL.

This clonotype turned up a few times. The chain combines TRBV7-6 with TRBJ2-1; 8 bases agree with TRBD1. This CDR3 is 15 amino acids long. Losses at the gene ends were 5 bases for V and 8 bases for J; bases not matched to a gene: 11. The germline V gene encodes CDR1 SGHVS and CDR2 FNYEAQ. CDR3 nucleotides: TGTGCCAGCAGCCGCGGACAGGGAAAGTTGGATGAGCAGTTCTTC. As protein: CASSRGQGKLDEQFF.

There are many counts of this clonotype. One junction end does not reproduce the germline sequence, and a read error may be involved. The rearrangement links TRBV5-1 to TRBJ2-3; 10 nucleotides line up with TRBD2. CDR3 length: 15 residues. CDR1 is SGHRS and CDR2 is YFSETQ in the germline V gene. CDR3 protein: CASSSGTSGTDTQYF. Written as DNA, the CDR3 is TGTGCCAGCAGTTCCGGGACTAGCGGCACAGATACGCAGTATTTT. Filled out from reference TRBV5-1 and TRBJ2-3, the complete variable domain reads KAGVTQTPRYLIKTRGQQVTLSCSPISGHRSVSWYQQTPGQGLQFLFEYFSETQRNKGNFPGRFSGRQFSNSRSEMNVSTLELGDSALYLCASSSGTSGTDTQYFGPGTRLTVL.

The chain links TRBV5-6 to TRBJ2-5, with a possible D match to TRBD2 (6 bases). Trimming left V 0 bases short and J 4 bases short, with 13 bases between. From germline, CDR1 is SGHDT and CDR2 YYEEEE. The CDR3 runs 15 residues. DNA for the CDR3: TGTGCCAGCAGCTTGGTGGGCGCGGGGACAGAGACCCAGTACTTC. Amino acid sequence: CASSLVGAGTETQYF.

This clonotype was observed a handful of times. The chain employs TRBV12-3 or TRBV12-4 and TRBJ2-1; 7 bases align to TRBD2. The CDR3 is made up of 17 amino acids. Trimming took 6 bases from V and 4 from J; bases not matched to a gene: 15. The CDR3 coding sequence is TGTGCCAGCAGCCACCCCCCCGGTCCTAGCGGTTACAATGAGCAGTTCTTC. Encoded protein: CASSHPPGPSGYNEQFF.

CDR3 loop: CSARNINEQFF. DNA for the CDR3: TGCAGTGCTAGGAACATAAATGAGCAGTTCTTC. The V and J genes are TRBV20-1 and TRBJ2-1, with D unresolved. V lost 3 bases to trimming and J lost 7 bases, with 7 bases between them. Germline V CDR1 and CDR2: DFQATT, SNEGSKA (reference sequence). The CDR3 spans 11 residues.

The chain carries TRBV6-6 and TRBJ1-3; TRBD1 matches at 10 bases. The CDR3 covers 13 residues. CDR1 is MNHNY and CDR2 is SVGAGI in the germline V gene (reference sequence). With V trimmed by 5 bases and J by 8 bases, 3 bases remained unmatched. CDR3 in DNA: TGTGCCAGCAGTCTGGACAGGGGGGACACCATATATTTT. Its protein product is CASSLDRGDTIYF.

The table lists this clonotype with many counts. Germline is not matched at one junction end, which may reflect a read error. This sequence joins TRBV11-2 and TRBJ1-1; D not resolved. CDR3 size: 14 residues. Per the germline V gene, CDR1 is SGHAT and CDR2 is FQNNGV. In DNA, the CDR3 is TGTGCCAGCAGCCTAGACCCTCGCAACACTGAAGCTTTCTTT. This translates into CASSLDPRNTEAFF.

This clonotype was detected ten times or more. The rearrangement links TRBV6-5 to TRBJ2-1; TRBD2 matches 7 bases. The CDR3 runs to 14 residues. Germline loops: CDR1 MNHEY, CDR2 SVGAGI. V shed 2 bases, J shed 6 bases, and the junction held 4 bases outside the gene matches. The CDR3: CASSYGLGGNEQFF. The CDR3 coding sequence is TGTGCCAGCAGTTACGGACTAGGTGGCAATGAGCAGTTCTTC.

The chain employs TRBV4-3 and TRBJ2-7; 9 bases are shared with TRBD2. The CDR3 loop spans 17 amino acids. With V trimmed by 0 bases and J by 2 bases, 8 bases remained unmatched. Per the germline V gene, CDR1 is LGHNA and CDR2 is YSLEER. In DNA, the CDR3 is TGCGCCAGCAGCCAAGATTGGGCTAGCGGGATGACCTACGAGCAGTACTTC. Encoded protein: CASSQDWASGMTYEQYF.

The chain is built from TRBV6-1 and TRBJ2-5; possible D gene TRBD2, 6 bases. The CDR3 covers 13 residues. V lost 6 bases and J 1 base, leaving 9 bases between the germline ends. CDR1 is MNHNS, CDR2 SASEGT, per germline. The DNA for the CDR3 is TGTGCCAGCAGGGGGGGTGTCCAAGAGACCCAGTACTTC. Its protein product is CASRGGVQETQYF.

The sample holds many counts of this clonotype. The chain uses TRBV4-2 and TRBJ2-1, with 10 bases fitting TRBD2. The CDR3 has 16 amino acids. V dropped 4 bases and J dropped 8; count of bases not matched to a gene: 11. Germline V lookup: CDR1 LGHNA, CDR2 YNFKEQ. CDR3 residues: CASSPSEASGSDEQFF. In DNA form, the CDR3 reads TGTGCCAGCAGCCCGAGCGAGGCTAGCGGGAGCGATGAGCAGTTCTTC.

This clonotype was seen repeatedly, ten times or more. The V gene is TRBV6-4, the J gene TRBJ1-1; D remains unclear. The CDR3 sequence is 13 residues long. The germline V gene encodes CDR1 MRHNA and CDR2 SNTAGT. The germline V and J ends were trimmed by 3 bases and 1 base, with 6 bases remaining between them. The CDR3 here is CASSERGNTEAFF. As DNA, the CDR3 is TGTGCCAGCAGTGAGCGCGGGAACACTGAAGCTTTCTTT.

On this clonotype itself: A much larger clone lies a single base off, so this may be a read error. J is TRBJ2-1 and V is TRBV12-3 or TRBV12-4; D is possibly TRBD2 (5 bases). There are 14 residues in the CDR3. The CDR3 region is CASILGGRSYEQFF. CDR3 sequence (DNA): TGTGCCAGCATTTTAGGAGGCAGGTCATATGAGCAGTTCTTC.

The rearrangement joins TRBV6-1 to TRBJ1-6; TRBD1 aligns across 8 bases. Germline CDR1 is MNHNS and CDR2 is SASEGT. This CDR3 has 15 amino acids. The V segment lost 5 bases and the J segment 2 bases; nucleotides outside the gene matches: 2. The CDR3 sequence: CASSKGQAYNSPLHF. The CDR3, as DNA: TGTGCCAGCAGTAAGGGACAGGCCTATAATTCACCCCTCCACTTT.

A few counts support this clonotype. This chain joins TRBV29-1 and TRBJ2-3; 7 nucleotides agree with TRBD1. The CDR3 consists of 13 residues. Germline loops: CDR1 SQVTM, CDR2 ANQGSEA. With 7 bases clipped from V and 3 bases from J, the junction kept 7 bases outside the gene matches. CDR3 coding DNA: TGCAGCGCTACCGACAGGGTAACAGATACGCAGTATTTT. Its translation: CSATDRVTDTQYF.

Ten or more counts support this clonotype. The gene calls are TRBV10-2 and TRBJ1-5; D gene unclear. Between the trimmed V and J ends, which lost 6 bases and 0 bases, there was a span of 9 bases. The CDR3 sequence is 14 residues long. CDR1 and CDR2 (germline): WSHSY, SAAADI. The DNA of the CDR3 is TGCGCCAGCAGCGAGGGAACTAGCAATCAGCCCCAGCATTTT. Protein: CASSEGTSNQPQHF.

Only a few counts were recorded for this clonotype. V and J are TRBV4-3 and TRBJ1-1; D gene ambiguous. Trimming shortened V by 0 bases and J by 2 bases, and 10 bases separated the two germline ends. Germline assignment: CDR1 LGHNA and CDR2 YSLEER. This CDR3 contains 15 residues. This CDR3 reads CASSQDRSVNTEAFF. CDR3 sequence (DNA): TGCGCCAGCAGCCAAGATCGGAGCGTCAACACTGAAGCTTTCTTT.

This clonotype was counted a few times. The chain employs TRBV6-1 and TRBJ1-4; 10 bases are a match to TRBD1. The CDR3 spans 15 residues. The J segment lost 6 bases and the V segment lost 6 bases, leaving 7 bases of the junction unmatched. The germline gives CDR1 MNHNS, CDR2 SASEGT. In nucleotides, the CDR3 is TGTGCCAGCAGCCTAGACAGGGGGCAGGATGAAAAACTGTTTTTT. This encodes CASSLDRGQDEKLFF.

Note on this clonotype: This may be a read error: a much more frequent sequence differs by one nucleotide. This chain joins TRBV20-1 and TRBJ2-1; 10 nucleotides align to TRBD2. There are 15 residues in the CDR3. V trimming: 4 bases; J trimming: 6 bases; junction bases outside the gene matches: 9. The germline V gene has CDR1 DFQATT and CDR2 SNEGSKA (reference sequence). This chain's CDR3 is CSATHGTSEPNEQFF. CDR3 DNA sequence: TGCAGTGCTACTCACGGGACTAGCGAGCCCAATGAGCAGTTCTTC.

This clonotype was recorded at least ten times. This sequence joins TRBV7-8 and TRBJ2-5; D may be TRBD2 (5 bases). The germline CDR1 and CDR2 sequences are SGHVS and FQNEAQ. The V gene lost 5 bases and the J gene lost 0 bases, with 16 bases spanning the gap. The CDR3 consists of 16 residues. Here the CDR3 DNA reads TGTGCCAGCAGCAAGAGCGGCACACAGTACCAAGAGACCCAGTACTTC. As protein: CASSKSGTQYQETQYF.

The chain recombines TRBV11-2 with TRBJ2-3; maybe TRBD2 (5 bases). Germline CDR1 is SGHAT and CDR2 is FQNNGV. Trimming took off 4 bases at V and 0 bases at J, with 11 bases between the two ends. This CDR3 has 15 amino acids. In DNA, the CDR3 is TGTGCCAGCAGCTGGAGGTTTACTAGCACAGATACGCAGTATTTT. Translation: CASSWRFTSTDTQYF.